This T cell receptor (beta chain) was profiled in a study of monozygotic twins with inflammatory bowel disease. TCRdb re-called the 5' RACE reads and shows each CDR3 protein once, DNA omitted. Recorded here are 80,000 or so distinct CDR3 sequences; the top ten clones represent around 6.8%. About this clonotype: Its specificity is not known.

Study outcomes and limitations: Variability in patient repertoires may have come partly from differing immunosuppressive treatments.

The clonotype comes from a human donor with ulcerative colitis or Crohn's disease, or a healthy co-twin of an affected twin (not recorded which). Material: blood.

The CDR3 protein is CASSPVSNQPQHF. The chain joins TRBV12-3 or TRBV12-4 to TRBJ1-5. This CDR3 is built from 13 residues.